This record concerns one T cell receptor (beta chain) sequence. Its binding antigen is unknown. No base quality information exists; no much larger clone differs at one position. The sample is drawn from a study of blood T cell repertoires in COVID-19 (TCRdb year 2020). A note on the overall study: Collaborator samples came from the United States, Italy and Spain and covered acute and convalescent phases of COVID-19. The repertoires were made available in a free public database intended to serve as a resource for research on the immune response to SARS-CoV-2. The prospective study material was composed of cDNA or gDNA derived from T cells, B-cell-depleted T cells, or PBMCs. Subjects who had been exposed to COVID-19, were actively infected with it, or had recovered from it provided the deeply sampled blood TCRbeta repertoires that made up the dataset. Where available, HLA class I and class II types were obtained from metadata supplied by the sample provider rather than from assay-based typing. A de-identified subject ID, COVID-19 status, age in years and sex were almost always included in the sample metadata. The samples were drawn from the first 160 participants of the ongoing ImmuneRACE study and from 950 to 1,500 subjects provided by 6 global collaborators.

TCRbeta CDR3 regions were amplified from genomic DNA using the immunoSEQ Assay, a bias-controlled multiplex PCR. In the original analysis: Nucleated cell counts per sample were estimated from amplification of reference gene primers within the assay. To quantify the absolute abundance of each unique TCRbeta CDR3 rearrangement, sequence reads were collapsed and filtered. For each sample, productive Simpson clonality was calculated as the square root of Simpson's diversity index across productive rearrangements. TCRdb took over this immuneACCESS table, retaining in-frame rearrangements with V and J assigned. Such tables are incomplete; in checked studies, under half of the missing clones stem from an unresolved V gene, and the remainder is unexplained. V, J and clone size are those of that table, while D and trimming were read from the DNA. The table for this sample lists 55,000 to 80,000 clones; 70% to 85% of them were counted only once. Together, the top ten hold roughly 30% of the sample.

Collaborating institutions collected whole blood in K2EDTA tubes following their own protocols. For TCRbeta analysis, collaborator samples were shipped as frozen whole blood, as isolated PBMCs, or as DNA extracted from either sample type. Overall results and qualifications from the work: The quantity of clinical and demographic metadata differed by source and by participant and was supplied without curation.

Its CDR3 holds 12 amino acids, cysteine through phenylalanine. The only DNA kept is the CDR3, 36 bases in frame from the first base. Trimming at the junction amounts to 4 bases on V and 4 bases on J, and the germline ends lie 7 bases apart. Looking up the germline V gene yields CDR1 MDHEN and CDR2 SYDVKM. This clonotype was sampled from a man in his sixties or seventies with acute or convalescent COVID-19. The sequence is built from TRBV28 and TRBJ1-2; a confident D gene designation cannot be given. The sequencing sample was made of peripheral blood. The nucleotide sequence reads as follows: TGTGCCAGCAGTTCGGGGATCTATGGCTACACCTTC. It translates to CASSSGIYGYTF.